The following is a T cell receptor beta chain sequence with its context. One end of the junction does not line up with germline, which may come from a read error. These data belong to a study of CD8+ T cells in alopecia areata. The CDR3 totals 14 residues. Germline V gene data show CDR1 as SGHNT and CDR2 as YENEEA. Extraction and reverse transcription of RNA yielded cDNA as the sequencing template. Data came from immunoSEQ multiplex PCR; TCRdb stores just in-frame clones and leaves some out. The sample contains some 200,000 clones, 59% of which appear only once. The sample here was CD4+ T cells sorted from blood, taken at week 0. V gene TRBV11-3 combines with J gene TRBJ2-7; D is uncertain. The receptor comes from a human donor with alopecia areata. The CDR3 spells CASSLSAGSSEQYF. CDR3 sequence (DNA): TGTGCCAGCAGCTTATCGGCAGGCTCCTCCGAGCAGTACTTC.